The present entry profiles one TCR beta chain with its context. The antigen this receptor binds is unknown. Base qualities were left out, and no much larger clone turns up one base away. The library was generated by the immunoSEQ multiplex PCR assay. A mixture of 60 forward primers for TCR Vbeta segments and 13 reverse primers for TCR Jbeta segments was used in the multiplex PCR. A multiplex PCR assay on genomic DNA amplified the CDR3 region of rearranged TCR beta genes. The amplified TCR beta libraries were sequenced on the Illumina HiSeq System as 87-base-pair reads. Per the original workflow: In a later analysis, 80 million or so unique TCR beta chains were counted across the approximately 640 repertoires, and around 10 million of these chains were shared by at least two donors. Raw reads were error-corrected and collapsed into unique sequences by a nearest-neighbor algorithm in which closely related sequences were merged to remove PCR and sequencing errors. CDR3 sequences were aligned to IMGT reference sequences to assign V, D and J gene segments. Each retained sequence needed at least a six-nucleotide match to both a V gene segment and a J gene segment. Rearrangements were called productive when the CDR3 lacked stop codons and stayed in frame with V and J; all others were non-productive. Following IMGT convention, CDR3 was defined as the stretch from the second conserved V-encoded cysteine to the conserved J-encoded phenylalanine. In an earlier analysis of more than 550 of the donors, sequences lacking an unambiguous match to a single V gene segment were excluded. An earlier analysis of 450 to 650 of the donors called V segments functional above 56.7% productive rearrangements and segregating when the between-donor standard deviation exceeded 5%. A statistical classification framework was developed to diagnose cytomegalovirus status using the catalog of TCR beta chain sequences. In a later analysis, V and J genes were assigned by comparing TCR nucleotide sequences against IMGT/GENE-DB human TR gene sequences. In a later analysis, CDR3 sequences and most-parsimonious VDJ recombination scenarios were assigned using the TCRdist pipeline. In a later analysis, each TCR beta chain was defined by its CDR3 amino acid sequence together with its V-gene family, and reads lacking a unique V-gene family were excluded. A later analysis removed 550 to 700 highly shared, low-generation-probability nucleotide sequences to deal with suspected cross-contamination and a sequencing artifact. In a later analysis, a clonal expansion index for each public chain was calculated from normalized within-repertoire ranks of inferred template counts. A later analysis computed generation probabilities with a VDJ recombination model fitted to out-of-frame rearrangements, and checked the results against IGoR. A later analysis scored TCR-TCR, TCR-HLA and TCR-CMV co-occurrence with hypergeometric tests, applying a repertoire-size bias correction to TCR pairs. False discovery rates were estimated in a later analysis by permuting HLA or CMV assignments 20 times. A later analysis grouped co-occurring TCRs with DBSCAN, adding TCRdist sequence similarity when clustering within HLA-allele-positive subsets. Repertoires with fewer than 30,000 or more than 120,000 public chains, plus five repertoires with anomalous nucleotide sharing, were excluded from co-occurrence clustering. TCRdb took this table from immuneACCESS and kept in-frame rearrangements with V and J called. Such tables lack part of the clones; where checked against another copy, unresolved V genes explain under half of the gap, and the rest is unexplained. V and J calls and clone size follow that table, whereas D and trimming were derived from the DNA. This sample holds 100,000 to 150,000 clones; around 81% were observed only once. 0.6% to 0.7% of the sample goes to the ten largest clones.

The data originate from a study of cytomegalovirus exposure and HLA in healthy donors (dated by TCRdb to 2017 to 2019). General notes on the study: An earlier analysis of roughly 500 of the donors reported 276 Gb of sequence data and 95 million to 130 million unique TCR beta sequences obtained from roughly 170 million T cells. Across approximately 400 genotyped donors of the cohort, an average of approximately 240,000 unique TCR beta nucleotide sequences per donor were sequenced, and approximately 17% of those sequences were non-productive. A later genetic analysis took genome-wide SNP genotypes for about 65% of the roughly 670 donors and used that subset as a discovery cohort. The aim of the study was to test whether cataloging public T cell receptors could identify signatures of past pathogen exposure. Every discovery cohort repertoire had been produced on one sequencing platform. An early release that covered some 630 HLA-typed donors contained around 300 gigabases of sequencing data and 80 million or so unique TCR sequences. Roughly 5 DR-DQ haplotypes were handled as single units for association and clustering, since linkage in the cohort was strong. Typing coverage varied by locus: roughly 629-630 donors for A, B, C, DRB1 and DQB1; approximately 500 for DQA1; about 600 for DPA1; some 470 for DPB1. A separate validation cohort of roughly 130 different subjects was used in addition to the approximately 700-subject first cohort. To study patterns of TCR occurrence, a later analysis re-analyzed previously published TCR beta repertoires from around 670 donors and added high-resolution HLA genotyping. Using immunosequencing, the study profiled T cell repertoires from about 610 subjects and related those repertoires to cytomegalovirus serostatus. Donor age, sex, ethnicity and CMV serostatus were collected together with the repertoire data. In the later analysis, no new phenotypic data were used to find candidate immune exposures; instead, reliance was placed on TCR beta sequences and their occurrence across donors. Both class I and class II loci were covered by HLA typing, at four-digit resolution. To decide whether each TCR beta V gene segment behaved as functional or pseudogenic, an earlier analysis of some 600 of the donors relied on high-throughput TCR beta sequencing. The study combined high-throughput TCR immunosequencing, statistical association of individual TCRs with disease status, and machine learning to predict cytomegalovirus infection status. Among the approximately 400 genotyped donors, around 81% belonged to the genetic ancestry cluster associated with self-reported Caucasian donors. Study-wide conclusions, independent of this receptor: A later analysis found that TCR association rates varied across HLA loci, with DRB1 alleles showing the most associated TCRs and HLA-C alleles the fewest. The presence/absence analyses assumed that sequencing depth was roughly uniform across donors, and that assumption may not be true. In vitro tests confirmed that three of the cytomegalovirus-associated TCR beta chains recognize cytomegalovirus antigens. The authors suggested that the approach could potentially be extended to other disease states and immunological phenotypes. An earlier analysis of approximately 530 of the donors showed that most TCR beta V segments appeared in productive rearrangements either about 87% or about 30% of the time, which broadly matched IMGT annotations. Across donors, most TCR sequences were observed very rarely, whereas some public TCRs were present in many individuals. The classifier was reported to diagnose cytomegalovirus status with high specificity and sensitivity in both the original cohort and the validation cohort. A further reported finding was that TCR beta sequences accurately predicted the HLA-A and HLA-B alleles for most subjects in the first cohort. A group of highly shared sequence variants was considered likely to be a technical artifact of the sequencing pipeline. Because counts were too low, seventeen rarely observed V segments, including chromosome 9 orphons, were excluded from the earlier analysis of 587 of the donors. Several of the top co-occurrence clusters appeared to be linked to parvovirus B19, influenza, CMV and Epstein-Barr virus, according to a later analysis. Immune exposure information for the cohort was limited to CMV serostatus. In a later genetic analysis, a missense DCLRE1C variant was associated with V-gene and J-gene trimming of TCR beta chains, and the association was replicated in an independent cohort. Correlated functional status among segregating V segments might reflect linkage disequilibrium, but an unknown experimental factor could not be ruled out. The study listed 150 to 200 TCR beta chains as associated with cytomegalovirus. HLA typing was unavailable for some donors at each locus, so association tests used only the typed subset. In a later genetic analysis, fewer N-insertions in productive TCRs were reported among donors in an Asian-associated ancestry cluster than the roughly 700-donor mean. In a later analysis, about 16,000 TCR beta sequences were associated with specific HLA alleles at a false discovery rate of 0.05. Only TCR beta chains were sequenced in this cohort, and the absence of alpha or paired-chain data limited detectable features. Compared with equally common non-associated chains, HLA-associated TCR beta chains in a later analysis were more clonally expanded and had lower generation probabilities. Assigning TCR associations to individual alleles was difficult when HLA alleles, especially DR and DQ, strongly co-occurred. In a later analysis, most CMV-associated TCR beta chains were found to appear HLA-restricted, with HLA associations seemingly driven largely by CMV exposure. Some IMGT-functional V segments, including TRBV6-2 and TRBV6-3, could not be distinguished by the 87-base-pair reads and were therefore excluded.

The cohort comprised fewer than 700 healthy bone marrow donors. At the time of sampling, every cohort member was nominally healthy, though immune exposures that went unrecorded were likely present. The donor was CMV seronegative and belonged to the group of 352 seronegative cohort members. A peripheral blood sample was provided by each donor, and peripheral blood mononuclear cells were used for TCR beta sequencing. Genomic DNA extraction from the blood cell samples was performed with the Qiagen DNeasy Blood Extraction Kit. The CDR3 runs 15 amino acids, cysteine and phenylalanine included. Just CDR3 DNA is preserved here, 45 bases in frame from base 1. The germline V gene specifies SGHAT as CDR1 and FQNNGV as CDR2. V lost 2 bases and J lost 3 bases; the stretch between them is 13 bases long.

The chain links TRBV11-2 with TRBJ1-1; TRBD1 is possibly the D segment (5 matching bases). The sequencing input was PBMCs. The receptor was derived from a young man in good health and CMV-seronegative. The CDR3 protein is CASSLRLGQDTEAFF. The nucleotides are TGTGCCAGCAGCTTAAGGCTGGGGCAGGACACTGAAGCTTTCTTT.